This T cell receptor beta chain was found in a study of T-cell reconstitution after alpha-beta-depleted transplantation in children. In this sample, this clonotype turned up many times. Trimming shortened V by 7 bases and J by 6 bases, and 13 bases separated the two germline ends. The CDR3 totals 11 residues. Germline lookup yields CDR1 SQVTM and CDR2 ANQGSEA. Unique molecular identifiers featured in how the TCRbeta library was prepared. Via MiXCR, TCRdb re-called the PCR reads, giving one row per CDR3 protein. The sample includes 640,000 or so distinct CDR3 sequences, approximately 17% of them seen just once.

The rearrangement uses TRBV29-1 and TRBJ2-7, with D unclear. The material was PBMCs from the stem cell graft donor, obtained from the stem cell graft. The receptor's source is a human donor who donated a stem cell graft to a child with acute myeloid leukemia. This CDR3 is CSAPGVPEQYV. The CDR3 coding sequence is TGCAGCGCCCCTGGGGTCCCCGAGCAGTACGTC.